A single sample gave rise to the 11 T cell receptor beta chains below, sequenced in a study of CD8+CD57+ T cells in acquired aplastic anemia. Profiles of TCR beta VDJ and CDR3 were generated from a genomic DNA template. TCRdb re-analysed the reads in MiXCR, keeping a single row per CDR3 protein. The sample shows about 170,000 distinct CDR3 sequences, about three fifths of them seen only once. Source material: sorted CD4+, CD8+, or CD8+CD57+ T cells (not recorded which) from PBMCs. These receptors all stem from a human donor in good health.

In its sample, this clonotype was seen once. The chain employs TRBV5-4 and TRBJ1-1; 9 bases match TRBD1. After removal of 2 bases from V and 0 bases from J, the junction contained 5 bases not matched to a gene. The CDR3 covers 16 residues. CDR1 is SGHNT and CDR2 is YYREEE in the germline V gene (reference sequence). The DNA of the CDR3 is TGTGCCAGCAGCTTAGGGACAGGGAACATGAACACTGAAGCTTTCTTT. Translation gives CASSLGTGNMNTEAFF. Based on the CDR3 plus reference TRBV5-4 and TRBJ1-1, the full variable domain is ETGVTQSPTHLIKTRGQQVTLRCSSQSGHNTVSWYQQALGQGPQFIFQYYREEENGRGNFPPRFSGLQFPNYSSELNVNALELDDSALYLCASSLGTGNMNTEAFFGQGTRLTVV.

This rearrangement joins TRBV5-1 to TRBJ2-3; the D is unclear. CDR3 length equals 15 residues. Germline assignment: CDR1 SGHRS and CDR2 YFSETQ. V was trimmed by 1 base and J by 0 bases, leaving 9 bases between them. This CDR3 reads CASSLLGSSTDTQYF. The CDR3 DNA follows: TGCGCCAGCAGCTTGTTGGGTAGCAGCACAGATACGCAGTATTTT. Complete variable domain (other parts from reference TRBV5-1 and TRBJ2-3): KAGVTQTPRYLIKTRGQQVTLSCSPISGHRSVSWYQQTPGQGLQFLFEYFSETQRNKGNFPGRFSGRQFSNSRSEMNVSTLELGDSALYLCASSLLGSSTDTQYFGPGTRLTVL.

The chain combines TRBV7-6 with TRBJ2-5, with 10 bases aligning to TRBD2. V was clipped by 4 bases and J by 0 bases; unmatched bases: 5. Per the germline V gene, CDR1 is SGHVS and CDR2 is FNYEAQ. The CDR3 sequence is 16 residues long. CDR3 sequence reads: CASSWVLAGNQETQYF. DNA of the CDR3: TGTGCCAGCAGCTGGGTACTAGCGGGGAACCAAGAGACCCAGTACTTC.

CDR3 in DNA: TGTGCCATCAGTGAGTCGGTAACACTGTCCCCCGAGCAGTACTTC. It yields the protein CAISESVTLSPEQYF. The genes are TRBV10-3 and TRBJ2-7, with D hard to call. This CDR3 spans 15 amino acids. V was shortened by 0 bases and J by 6 bases, with 15 bases between the two germline ends. Germline CDR1 and CDR2: ENHRY and SYGVKD.

CDR3 coding DNA: TGTCCTCGGGTAGGGGCAGGGGATGAGCAGTTCTTC. Encoded protein: CPRVGAGDEQFF. The genes are TRBV27 and TRBJ2-1; possible D gene TRBD1, 6 bases. Germline assignment: CDR1 MNHEY and CDR2 SMNVEV (reference sequence). This CDR3 contains 12 residues.

The table lists this clonotype with a count of one. The chain combines TRBV20-1 with TRBJ2-3, with D possibly TRBD1 on 6 matching bases. This CDR3 has 16 amino acids. Trimming left V 2 bases short and J 6 bases short, with 21 bases between. In germline, CDR1 is DFQATT, CDR2 SNEGSKA (reference sequence). As DNA, the CDR3 is TGCAGTGCTAGATCCGCCAGGGGAATCCAACACGATACGCAGTATTTT. Its translation: CSARSARGIQHDTQYF.

The chain employs TRBV7-8 and TRBJ2-7; TRBD1 aligns across 9 bases. V was pared by 9 bases and J by 2 bases, with 8 bases of the junction left unmatched. This CDR3 is 14 amino acids long. Germline V gene sequence: CDR1 SGHVS, CDR2 FQNEAQ. The CDR3 sequence: CASSYGTGTYEQYF. CDR3 DNA sequence: TGTGCCAGTAGTTACGGGACAGGGACCTACGAGCAGTACTTC.

This clonotype has more than one count but fewer than ten. The chain carries TRBV2 and TRBJ1-2; D gene uncertain. Trimming removed 2 bases from V and 5 bases from J, with 6 bases in between. Germline CDR1 is SNHLY and CDR2 is FYNNEI. The CDR3 sequence is 12 residues long. DNA for the CDR3: TGTGCCAGCAGTGAACAGGCTTATGGCTACACCTTC. It specifies CASSEQAYGYTF.

A few counts support this clonotype. The genes are TRBV29-1 and TRBJ1-1; 7 bases are shared with TRBD1. This CDR3 comprises 14 residues. Per germline, CDR1 SQVTM and CDR2 ANQGSEA. The junction had 11 bases not matched to a gene; V was cut back by 5 bases and J by 5 bases. The CDR3 loop reads CSVTGAVGGTEAFF. The CDR3 DNA reads as TGCAGCGTTACAGGGGCGGTAGGGGGTACTGAAGCTTTCTTT.

The chain combines TRBV30 with TRBJ1-1; D gene ambiguous. Deletions cut 0 bases from V and 7 bases from J, with 18 bases between. Germline V gives CDR1 GTSNPN, CDR2 SVGIG (reference sequence). The CDR3 is 15 residues long. The CDR3 region is CAWSVPRARILEAFF. The CDR3 nucleotides are TGTGCCTGGAGTGTACCGAGGGCGAGGATTCTTGAAGCTTTCTTT.

The rearrangement joins TRBV2 to TRBJ2-1, with TRBD2 identical over 9 bases. Germline V lookup: CDR1 SNHLY, CDR2 FYNNEI. The CDR3 sequence is 14 residues long. Trimming removed 2 bases from V and 9 bases from J; junction bases left unmatched: 5. CDR3 DNA: TGTGCCAGCAGTGAAACCGGGACTAGCAGTGAGCAGTTCTTC. Protein sequence: CASSETGTSSEQFF.